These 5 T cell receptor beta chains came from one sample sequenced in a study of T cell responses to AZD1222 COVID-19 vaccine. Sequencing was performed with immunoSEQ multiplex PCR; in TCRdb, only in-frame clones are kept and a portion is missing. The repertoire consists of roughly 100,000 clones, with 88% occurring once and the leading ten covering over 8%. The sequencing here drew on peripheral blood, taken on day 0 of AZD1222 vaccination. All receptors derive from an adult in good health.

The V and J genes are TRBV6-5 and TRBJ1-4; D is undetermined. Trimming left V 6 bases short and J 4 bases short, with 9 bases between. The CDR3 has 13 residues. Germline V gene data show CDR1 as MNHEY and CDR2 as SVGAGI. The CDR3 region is CASRLLGNEKLFF. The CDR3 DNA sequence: TGTGCCAGCAGACTTTTGGGTAATGAAAAACTGTTTTTT.

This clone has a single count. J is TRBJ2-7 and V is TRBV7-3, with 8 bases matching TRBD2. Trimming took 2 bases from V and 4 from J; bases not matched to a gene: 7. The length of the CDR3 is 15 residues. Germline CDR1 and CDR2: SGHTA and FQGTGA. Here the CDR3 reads CASSLFGGGTYEQYF. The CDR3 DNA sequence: TGTGCCAGCAGCTTATTTGGCGGGGGGACTTACGAGCAGTACTTC.

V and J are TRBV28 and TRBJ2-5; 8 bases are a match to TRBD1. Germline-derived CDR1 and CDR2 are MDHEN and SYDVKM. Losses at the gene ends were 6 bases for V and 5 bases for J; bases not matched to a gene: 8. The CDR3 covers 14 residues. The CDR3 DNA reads TGTGCCAGCAGCACCGGGACAGGCAGGGAGACCCAGTACTTC. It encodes CASSTGTGRETQYF.

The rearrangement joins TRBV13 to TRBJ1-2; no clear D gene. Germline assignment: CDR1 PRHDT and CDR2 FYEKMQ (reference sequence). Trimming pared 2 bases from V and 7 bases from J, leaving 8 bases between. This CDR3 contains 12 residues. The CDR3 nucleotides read TGTGCCAGCAGCTTAATGCGGGGTGGCTACACCTTC. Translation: CASSLMRGGYTF.

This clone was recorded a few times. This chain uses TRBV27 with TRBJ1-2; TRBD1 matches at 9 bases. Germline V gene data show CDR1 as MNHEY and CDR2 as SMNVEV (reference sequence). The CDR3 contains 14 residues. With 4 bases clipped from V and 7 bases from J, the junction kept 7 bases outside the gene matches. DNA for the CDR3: TGTGCCAGCAGTTATCGGCAGGGACAGGGTGGCTACACCTTC. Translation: CASSYRQGQGGYTF.